Described below is a single T cell receptor (beta chain) sequence and its context. Its antigen is unidentified. The sample belongs to a study of T cell repertoires in ileal Crohn's disease. At the level of the study: Median disease duration was 7.9 years; about 37% smoked at surgery.

Notes on the study in general: Mucosal expansions were suggested to be mainly CD8 T cells.

Patients were adults with ileal or ileocolonic Crohn's disease needing resection. Profiled with immunoSEQ multiplex PCR; TCRdb holds only in-frame clones, not every one. The sample consists of over 14,000 clones, about 84% of them appearing once. Germline V CDR1 and CDR2: SGHTA, FQGNSA. The CDR3 is 15 amino acids. Trimming stripped 4 bases from V and 6 bases from J, with 15 bases between. This clonotype was obtained from an adult with Crohn's disease. Sequencing used ileal tissue. This chain uses TRBV7-2 with TRBJ1-4; tentatively, D is TRBD1 (5 bases). CDR3 residues: CASSSTEGPYEKLFF. For the CDR3, the DNA is TGTGCCAGCAGCTCGACAGAAGGGCCCTATGAAAAACTGTTTTTT. The whole variable domain, remainder taken from reference TRBV7-2 and TRBJ1-4, is GAGVSQSPSNKVTEKGKDVELRCDPISGHTALYWYRQSLGQGLEFLIYFQGNSAPDKSGLPSDRFSAERTGGSVSTLTIQRTQQEDSAVYLCASSSTEGPYEKLFFGSGTQLSVL.